One TCR beta chain is described in this entry. V lost 1 base to trimming and J lost 1 base; unmatched junction nucleotides: 4. In germline, CDR1 is SGHRS, CDR2 YFSETQ. CDR3 length equals 15 residues. This specimen belongs to a study of blood T cell repertoires in COVID-19. Across the study: COVID-19 samples from acute and convalescent phases originated in the United States, Italy and Spain. The cDNA or gDNA used as material had been derived from T cells, B-cell-depleted T cells, or PBMCs.

Original data processing: Reference gene primer amplification yielded estimated nucleated cell counts. Using immunoSEQ multiplex PCR, the repertoire was profiled, and TCRdb retains in-frame clones only, with some absent. The DNA gave D and trimming, while V, J and clone size come from that table. The data contain about 84,000 clones, roughly 77% of them singletons. The sample taken for sequencing was peripheral blood. This chain connects TRBV5-1 to TRBJ1-1; 7 nucleotides align to TRBD1. The TCR was taken from a man in his forties or fifties with active or convalescent COVID-19. The CDR3 region is CASSLLGQSNTEAFF. In nucleotides, the CDR3 is TGCGCCAGCAGCTTGCTGGGACAGTCGAACACTGAAGCTTTCTTT.